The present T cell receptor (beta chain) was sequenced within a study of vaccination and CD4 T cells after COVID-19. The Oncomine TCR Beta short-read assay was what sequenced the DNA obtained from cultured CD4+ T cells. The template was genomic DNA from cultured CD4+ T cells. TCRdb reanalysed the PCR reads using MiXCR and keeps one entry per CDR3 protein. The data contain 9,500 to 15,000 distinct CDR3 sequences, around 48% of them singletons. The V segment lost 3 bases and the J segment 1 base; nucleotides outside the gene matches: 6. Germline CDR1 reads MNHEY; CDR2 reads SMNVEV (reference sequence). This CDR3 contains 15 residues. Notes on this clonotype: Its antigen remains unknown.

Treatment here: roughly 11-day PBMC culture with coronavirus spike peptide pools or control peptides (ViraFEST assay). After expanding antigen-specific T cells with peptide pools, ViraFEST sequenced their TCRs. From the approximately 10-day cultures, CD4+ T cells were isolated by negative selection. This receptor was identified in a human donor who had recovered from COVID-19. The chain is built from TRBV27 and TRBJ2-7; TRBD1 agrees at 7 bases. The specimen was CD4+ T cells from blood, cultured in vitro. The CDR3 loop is CASSFWTGASYEQYF. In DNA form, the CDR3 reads TGTGCCAGCAGTTTCTGGACAGGAGCATCCTACGAGCAGTACTTC.